The 25 T cell receptor beta chains below were found in one sample sequenced in a study of regulatory T cells in long-lasting Graves disease. Specified time point: newly diagnosed GD, antithyroid drugs for less than 3 months. PBMCs were the source of the RNA used for TCR sequencing. Arm-PCR of CDR3 regions and iRepertoire HTBI primers were used to build TCR beta libraries. MiXCR, applied by TCRdb to the multiplex PCR reads, yields one record per CDR3 protein. The data hold roughly 610,000 distinct CDR3 sequences, with roughly 15% observed a single time. These data also formed part of another study, on T cells in Graves' hyperthyroidism and ophthalmopathy.

The sample was peripheral blood mononuclear cells (PBMCs), taken at new diagnosis, from a patient treated with antithyroid drugs. These receptors all stem from a woman in her twenties or thirties with Graves disease.

This clonotype was picked up many times. The V and J genes are TRBV29-1 and TRBJ2-5, with D possibly TRBD2 on 6 matching bases. Between the trimmed V and J ends, which lost 0 bases and 0 bases, there was a span of 14 bases. The CDR3 is made up of 16 amino acids. Looked up from germline, CDR1 is SQVTM and CDR2 is ANQGSEA. The DNA for the CDR3 is TGCAGCGTTGAAGATCTGGGGGGTGGTTACCAAGAGACCCAGTACTTC. Its translation is CSVEDLGGGYQETQYF.

In the case of this clonotype: This may be a read error, as it is one base from a much larger clone. Since no conserved phenylalanine or tryptophan closes the CDR3, a read error is the likely cause. The V gene is TRBV7-2, the J gene TRBJ1-1; 8 bases fit TRBD1. The ends lost 5 bases at V and 5 bases at J; junction bases unmatched: 4. Germline CDR1 SGHTA, CDR2 FQGNSA. The CDR3 runs to 13 residues. The CDR3 DNA reads TGTGCCAGCAGCACCCGGACAGGGACTGAAGCTTTCTCT. As protein: CASSTRTGTEAFS.

The V and J genes are TRBV28 and TRBJ1-5; TRBD1 agrees at 8 bases. This CDR3 has 15 amino acids. Germline CDR1 MDHEN, CDR2 SYDVKM. Trimming removed 5 bases from V and 4 bases from J; junction bases left unmatched: 7. The CDR3 region has the DNA TGTGCCAGCAGTCCCCCTGACAGGGGAAATCAGCCCCAGCATTTT. Protein: CASSPPDRGNQPQHF.

This clonotype was seen ten or more times. The chain uses TRBV30 and TRBJ2-1; no definite D call. The CDR3 runs 12 residues. Germline lookup yields CDR1 GTSNPN and CDR2 SVGIG (reference sequence). V was pared by 5 bases and J by 6 bases, with 11 bases between. The CDR3 DNA sequence: TGTGCCTGGTCAAGTACGGGCAATGAGCAGTTCTTC. The encoded protein is CAWSSTGNEQFF.

The V call is TRBV6-1, the J call TRBJ2-7; a weak D match, TRBD2 (5 bases). V dropped 8 bases and J dropped 2 bases, with 16 bases sitting between them. Germline-derived CDR1 and CDR2 are MNHNS and SASEGT. This CDR3 spans 14 amino acids. The CDR3 DNA is TGTGCCAGCGGCCAAGGGAGCCCACCCTACGAGCAGTACTTC. As protein: CASGQGSPPYEQYF.

This clonotype was detected many times. V usage is TRBV28 and J usage is TRBJ1-5, with a tentative D call TRBD1 (6 bases). V was trimmed by 7 bases and J by 2 bases, leaving 12 bases between them. Germline CDR1 is MDHEN and CDR2 is SYDVKM. The CDR3 is 14 amino acids. The DNA for the CDR3 is TGTGCCAGCAAGCTGGACAGCGGCAATCAGCCCCAGCATTTT. The encoded protein is CASKLDSGNQPQHF.

This clonotype was counted many times. The chain has TRBV6-5 and TRBJ1-4; D gene uncertain. The CDR3 runs to 18 residues. Germline V gene data show CDR1 as MNHEY and CDR2 as SVGAGI. The V and J ends lost 4 bases and 0 bases respectively, with 18 bases between them. The CDR3 DNA reads as TGTGCCAGCAGTTTTCAGGCATACTCCTATGCAACTAATGAAAAACTGTTTTTT. Translating gives CASSFQAYSYATNEKLFF.

This chain joins TRBV28 and TRBJ2-3, with 11 nucleotides matching TRBD2. The CDR3 length is 15 residues. Germline assignment: CDR1 MDHEN and CDR2 SYDVKM. V shed 5 bases, J shed 9 bases, and the junction held 10 bases outside the gene matches. CDR3 region: CASSPPDSGRGTQYF. The CDR3, as DNA: TGTGCCAGCAGTCCCCCAGATAGCGGGAGGGGAACGCAGTATTTT.

This clonotype has only a few counts. The V and J genes are TRBV28 and TRBJ1-2; D is unresolved. CDR1 and CDR2 (germline): MDHEN, SYDVKM. V was trimmed by 2 bases and J by 5 bases, leaving 9 bases between them. The CDR3 has 13 residues. The CDR3 DNA reads TGTGCCAGCAGTTTAGATCTCGGATATGGCTACACCTTC. Protein product: CASSLDLGYGYTF.

A few counts support this clonotype. The V gene is TRBV6-1, the J gene TRBJ2-7; no reliable D call. The CDR3 sequence is 13 residues long. CDR1 and CDR2 (germline): MNHNS, SASEGT. V was trimmed by 3 bases and J by 0 bases, leaving 6 bases between them. The CDR3 region has the DNA TGTGCCAGCAGTGACTCCAACTCCTACGAGCAGTACTTC. Translation gives CASSDSNSYEQYF.

This clonotype was observed at least ten times. This sequence joins TRBV27 and TRBJ1-1; D call uncertain. There are 13 residues in the CDR3. Germline assignment: CDR1 MNHEY and CDR2 SMNVEV (reference sequence). V shed 3 bases and J shed 9 bases, with 14 bases lying between them. CDR3 protein: CASSFNLAEKAFF. Written as DNA, the CDR3 is TGTGCCAGCAGTTTCAATTTGGCGGAGAAAGCTTTCTTT.

This clonotype was seen only a few times. This rearrangement joins TRBV10-3 to TRBJ2-7; 11 bases match TRBD1. The J segment lost 3 bases and the V segment lost 4 bases, leaving 5 bases of the junction unmatched. This CDR3 contains 15 residues. Germline values: CDR1 ENHRY, CDR2 SYGVKD. The CDR3 region is CAISGGTGGYYEQYF. The DNA of the CDR3 is TGTGCCATCAGTGGCGGGACAGGGGGATACTACGAGCAGTACTTC.

Many counts were recorded for this clonotype. The V gene is TRBV2, the J gene TRBJ1-3; D not certain. CDR1 is SNHLY and CDR2 is FYNNEI in the germline V gene. Between the trimmed V and J ends, which lost 6 bases and 3 bases, there was a span of 12 bases. This CDR3 has 14 amino acids. The CDR3 sequence: CASSREFYGNTIYF. CDR3 nucleotide sequence: TGTGCCAGCAGCCGAGAGTTCTATGGAAACACCATATATTTT.

About this clonotype: This could be a read error, since a much larger clone is one nucleotide away. CDR3 in DNA: TGTGCCAGCAGCTTGGGTCTCGGGAGCTCCCACGAGCAGTACTTC. Translating it yields CASSLGLGSSHEQYF. The chain links TRBV5-5 to TRBJ2-7; the D gene is possibly TRBD2 (6 bases). CDR1 SGHKS and CDR2 YYEKEE come from the germline V gene (reference sequence). This CDR3 contains 15 residues.

In this sample, this clonotype turned up a few times. The chain has TRBV19 and TRBJ1-5; D gene ambiguous. V lost 4 bases, J lost 4 bases, and 17 bases lay in between. CDR1 and CDR2 (germline): LNHDA, SQIVND (reference sequence). This CDR3 region has 16 residues. This chain's CDR3 is CASSRRAPYTNQPQHF. The CDR3 nucleotides are TGTGCCAGTAGTAGGCGGGCCCCTTATACTAATCAGCCCCAGCATTTT.

This chain uses TRBV20-1 with TRBJ1-5; unclear D gene. Germline lookup yields CDR1 DFQATT and CDR2 SNEGSKA (reference sequence). V dropped 6 bases and J dropped 8 bases, with 20 bases sitting between them. This CDR3 region has 14 residues. The CDR3 DNA reads as TGCAGTGCCCAGCAGGCAGTAAGCGCGGAGCCCCAGCATTTT. Amino acid sequence: CSAQQAVSAEPQHF.

The V call is TRBV6-2 or TRBV6-3, the J call TRBJ2-7, with a weak D call TRBD1 (5 bases). The CDR3 contains 16 residues. The ends were cut back, 2 bases at V and 3 bases at J, with 17 bases in the middle. Germline V gene sequence: CDR1 MNHEY, CDR2 SVGEGT. CDR3 protein: CASSYPRTFGGYEQYF. CDR3 in DNA: TGTGCCAGCAGTTACCCCCGGACATTCGGCGGCTACGAGCAGTACTTC.

The V call is TRBV10-3, the J call TRBJ1-3; 7 bases are a match to TRBD1. Germline CDR1 and CDR2: ENHRY and SYGVKD. Trimming took 4 bases from V and 4 from J; bases not matched to a gene: 4. This CDR3 contains 14 residues. The CDR3 region has the DNA TGTGCCATCAGTGGAGGGACAGTCGGAAACACCATATATTTT. It yields the protein CAISGGTVGNTIYF.

This clonotype was picked up many times. The genes are TRBV27 and TRBJ2-3; D is unclear. The CDR3 has 12 residues. Trimming stripped 5 bases from V and 5 bases from J, with 8 bases between. Looked up from germline, CDR1 is MNHEY and CDR2 is SMNVEV (reference sequence). CDR3 loop: CASSPLKDTQYF. In nucleotides, the CDR3 is TGTGCCAGCAGTCCCCTAAAAGATACGCAGTATTTT.

This clonotype was recorded many times. The CDR3 loop reads CASSEGLAGDTGELFF. The CDR3 DNA sequence: TGCGCCAGCAGTGAAGGACTAGCGGGGGACACCGGGGAGCTGTTTTTT. This chain links TRBV10-1 with TRBJ2-2; 13 bases align to TRBD2. In germline, CDR1 is WNHNN, CDR2 SYGVQD (reference sequence). This CDR3 has 16 residues. V trimming: 3 bases; J trimming: 3 bases; junction bases outside the gene matches: 1.

The rearrangement uses TRBV27 and TRBJ2-1; possibly TRBD1 or TRBD2 for D (6 bases each). Between the trimmed V and J ends, which lost 7 bases and 9 bases, there was a span of 13 bases. The CDR3 spans 12 residues. Germline V lookup: CDR1 MNHEY, CDR2 SMNVEV (reference sequence). CDR3 residues: CASKEGGSEQFF. The CDR3 bases are TGTGCCAGCAAGGAGGGGGGCAGTGAGCAGTTCTTC.

The table lists this clonotype with a few counts. This chain joins TRBV6-1 and TRBJ1-5; D is ambiguous. The CDR3 has 12 residues. Trimming left V 7 bases short and J 6 bases short, with 10 bases between. Germline assignment: CDR1 MNHNS and CDR2 SASEGT. Here the CDR3 DNA reads TGTGCCAGCAATTTTGCGTTTCAGCCCCAGCATTTT. Protein: CASNFAFQPQHF.

This clonotype has more than one count but fewer than ten. This chain joins TRBV27 and TRBJ2-7; 7 nucleotides line up with TRBD1. Germline values: CDR1 MNHEY, CDR2 SMNVEV (reference sequence). This CDR3 is built from 14 residues. J lost 5 bases, V lost 5 bases, and 9 bases had no gene match. CDR3 in amino acids: CASSTTTGSHEQYF. DNA of the CDR3: TGTGCCAGCAGTACCACGACAGGGTCCCACGAGCAGTACTTC.

V is TRBV27 and J is TRBJ1-2; TRBD1 aligns across 10 bases. V shed 0 bases and J 6 bases; nucleotides not matched to a gene: 1. The CDR3 totals 14 residues. Looked up from germline, CDR1 is MNHEY and CDR2 is SMNVEV (reference sequence). The CDR3 DNA reads as TGTGCCAGCAGTTTATCAGGGACAGGGGATGGCTACACCTTC. Translated, it gives CASSLSGTGDGYTF.

The sample holds many counts of this clonotype. The chain uses TRBV7-3 and TRBJ1-2; D call uncertain. The V gene lost 4 bases and the J gene lost 4 bases, with 10 bases spanning the gap. The germline V gene encodes CDR1 SGHTA and CDR2 FQGTGA. The CDR3 has 13 residues. The CDR3: CASSSGRGYGYTF. The CDR3, as DNA: TGTGCCAGCAGCTCAGGACGGGGCTATGGCTACACCTTC.